These 9 T cell receptor beta chains originate from one sample sequenced in a study of blood T cell repertoires in COVID-19. The assay was immunoSEQ multiplex PCR, and TCRdb's table has in-frame clones only and misses some. Of around 250,000 clones listed, 86% are singletons. The source material was peripheral blood. These receptors were collected from a man between 60 and 75 years old with acute or convalescent COVID-19.

This clone was picked up one time. The rearrangement links TRBV7-2 to TRBJ2-1; 7 positions match TRBD2. The CDR3 covers 16 residues. The ends lost 0 bases at V and 7 bases at J; junction bases unmatched: 9. CDR1 is SGHTA, CDR2 FQGNSA, per germline. CDR3 in DNA: TGTGCCAGCAGCTTAGCTCGGCTAGCGGTGGAAAATGAGCAGTTCTTC. Protein: CASSLARLAVENEQFF.

The chain combines TRBV19 with TRBJ1-5, with 7 bases that match TRBD1. In germline, CDR1 is LNHDA, CDR2 SQIVND (reference sequence). V was clipped by 5 bases and J by 7 bases; unmatched bases: 11. The CDR3 loop spans 15 amino acids. CDR3 sequence reads: CASSLPQGGWQPQHF. The CDR3 DNA reads TGTGCCAGTAGTCTCCCCCAGGGGGGTTGGCAGCCCCAGCATTTT.

This rearrangement joins TRBV20-1 to TRBJ2-5; the D is unclear. V shed 3 bases and J shed 5 bases, with 7 bases lying between them. Germline V gives CDR1 DFQATT, CDR2 SNEGSKA (reference sequence). The CDR3 sequence is 11 residues long. CDR3 in DNA: TGCAGTGCTAGTTCCCCGGAGACCCAGTACTTC. Translating gives CSASSPETQYF.

The rearrangement links TRBV27 to TRBJ2-2; 9 bases align to TRBD2. There are 16 residues in the CDR3. The trim removed 3 bases at V and 4 bases at J, leaving 6 bases unmatched. Germline CDR1 and CDR2: MNHEY and SMNVEV (reference sequence). In DNA, the CDR3 is TGTGCCAGCAGTTTTCCTAGCGGGACCTCCACCGGGGAGCTGTTTTTT. Translated: CASSFPSGTSTGELFF.

A few counts support this clone. V usage is TRBV15 and J usage is TRBJ1-1; TRBD1 might be the D (6 bases). Germline V gene data show CDR1 as LNHNV and CDR2 as YYDKDF (reference sequence). The CDR3 is made up of 15 amino acids. Trimming left V 3 bases short and J 11 bases short, with 22 bases between. This chain's CDR3 is CATSSPRGGGRAAFF. The CDR3 coding sequence is TGTGCCACCAGCAGCCCTCGGGGAGGGGGTAGGGCGGCTTTCTTT.

V and J are TRBV9 and TRBJ2-1; 13 bases are a match to TRBD2. The CDR3 runs 15 residues. V gave up 0 bases and J gave up 13 bases; unmatched junction bases: 7. In germline, CDR1 is SGDLS, CDR2 YYNGEE. CDR3 residues: CASSVAETSGRYQFF. In nucleotides, the CDR3 is TGTGCCAGCAGCGTAGCGGAGACTAGCGGGAGGTATCAGTTCTTC.

The CDR3 region has the DNA TGCGCCAGCAGCCAAGATCTTAACACCGGGGAGCTGTTTTTT. Protein sequence: CASSQDLNTGELFF. J is TRBJ2-2 and V is TRBV4-3, with D unresolved. Between the trimmed V and J ends, which lost 0 bases and 2 bases, there was a span of 4 bases. The CDR3 has 14 residues. Germline V gives CDR1 LGHNA, CDR2 YSLEER.

This chain links TRBV15 with TRBJ1-5; D is unclear. From germline, CDR1 is LNHNV and CDR2 YYDKDF (reference sequence). V lost 8 bases and J lost 4, with 9 bases in between. The CDR3 length is 12 residues. The CDR3 sequence: CATATVNQPQHF. The CDR3 bases are TGTGCCACCGCCACAGTGAATCAGCCCCAGCATTTT.

The chain couples TRBV19 to TRBJ2-1; TRBD2 matches at 8 bases. Per the germline V gene, CDR1 is LNHDA and CDR2 is SQIVND (reference sequence). V was clipped by 2 bases and J by 5 bases; unmatched bases: 5. The CDR3 runs 15 residues. The CDR3 DNA reads as TGTGCCAGTAGTATAAGAGCGGGAGCGGACAATGAGCAGTTCTTC. Its translation is CASSIRAGADNEQFF.